One and the same sample provided the 10 T cell receptor beta chains below, sequenced in a study of regulatory T cells in long-lasting Graves disease. HTBI primers from iRepertoire and Arm-PCR of CDR3 regions yielded the TCR beta libraries. Each CDR3 protein is one row after TCRdb ran MiXCR on the multiplex PCR reads. Of hundreds of thousands of distinct CDR3 sequences listed, roughly a sixth are singletons. The time point was: newly diagnosed GD, antithyroid drugs for less than 3 months. RNA extracted from PBMCs served as the sequencing template. Source: peripheral blood mononuclear cells (PBMCs), taken at new diagnosis, from a patient treated with antithyroid drugs. All receptors derive from a female donor with Graves disease.

The chain combines TRBV12-3 or TRBV12-4 with TRBJ1-2; the D is unclear. The ends were cut back, 9 bases at V and 2 bases at J, with 13 bases in the middle. The CDR3 spans 13 residues. The CDR3 reads CASPIWRNYGYTF. CDR3 nucleotide sequence: TGTGCCAGTCCGATTTGGAGGAACTATGGCTACACCTTC.

This clonotype was recorded many times. The chain recombines TRBV12-3 or TRBV12-4 with TRBJ2-6; D is unclear. Trimming took 6 bases from V and 0 from J, leaving 9 bases between them. This CDR3 has 15 residues. The CDR3 reads CASRPRISGANVLTF. CDR3 DNA: TGTGCCAGCAGACCTAGGATCTCTGGGGCCAACGTCCTGACTTTC.

This clonotype was picked up many times. The chain recombines TRBV6-1 with TRBJ2-1; D is undetermined. The germline V gene has CDR1 MNHNS and CDR2 SASEGT. The CDR3 is 16 amino acids. The ends were cut back, 6 bases at V and 0 bases at J, with 15 bases in the middle. The CDR3 protein is CASSQATSSSYNEQFF. Written as DNA, the CDR3 is TGTGCCAGCAGCCAAGCGACATCAAGCTCCTACAATGAGCAGTTCTTC.

This clonotype occurred many times. The CDR3 DNA reads as TGCAGCGTTGGCTCTCGGGGGGGAATTTCCTACAATGAGCAGTTCTTC. Encoded protein: CSVGSRGGISYNEQFF. The chain couples TRBV29-1 to TRBJ2-1, with TRBD2 matching over 8 bases. Per germline, CDR1 SQVTM and CDR2 ANQGSEA. Trimming at V came to 4 bases and at J to 1 base, leaving 9 bases not matched to a gene. This CDR3 comprises 16 residues.

This clonotype was counted only a few times. This chain joins TRBV7-8 and TRBJ2-5; D possibly corresponds to TRBD2 (6 bases). Germline CDR1 SGHVS, CDR2 FQNEAQ. V gave up 6 bases and J gave up 3 bases, with 26 bases separating them. This CDR3 comprises 18 residues. CDR3 nucleotide sequence: TGTGCCAGCAGATCTCCTACAATCGGGAGCGGTTCCGAAGAGACCCAGTACTTC. This encodes CASRSPTIGSGSEETQYF.

In its sample, this clonotype was seen many times. The J gene is TRBJ1-5, the V gene TRBV6-1; a weak D match, TRBD1 (5 bases). Germline V gene lookup returns CDR1 MNHNS and CDR2 SASEGT. The CDR3 has 14 amino acids. V lost 1 base, J lost 7 bases, and 11 bases lay in between. CDR3 nucleotides: TGTGCCAGCAGTGAAGTACCTCAGGGACAGCCCCAGCATTTT. The encoded protein is CASSEVPQGQPQHF.

This clonotype appeared many times. The J gene is TRBJ2-1, the V gene TRBV7-2; D call uncertain. CDR3 length: 14 residues. Trimming removed 2 bases from V and 3 bases from J, with 8 bases in between. Germline V gene lookup returns CDR1 SGHTA and CDR2 FQGNSA. The CDR3 DNA follows: TGTGCCAGCAGCTTAATTCTTCTCTACAATGAGCAGTTCTTC. Protein sequence: CASSLILLYNEQFF.

Comments on this clonotype: It may be a read error: a sequence one base away is much more abundant. J is TRBJ2-2 and V is TRBV27, with D tentatively TRBD1 (6 bases). This CDR3 has 15 amino acids. Germline CDR1 reads MNHEY; CDR2 reads SMNVEV (reference sequence). CDR3: CASSLSTGYTGELVF. CDR3 sequence (DNA): TGTGCCAGCAGTTTATCAACAGGGTACACCGGGGAGCTGGTTTTT.

Concerning this clonotype: At one of its ends the junction is not consistent with the germline gene, which may arise from a read error. The chain uses TRBV14 and TRBJ2-7; possible D gene TRBD2, 5 bases. The CDR3 is made up of 15 amino acids. Germline assignment: CDR1 SGHDN and CDR2 FVKESK. CDR3: CASSQSPFRGYVQYF. The CDR3 coding sequence is TGTGCCAGCAGCCAATCCCCCTTCCGGGGTTACGTGCAGTACTTC.

The rearrangement joins TRBV12-3 or TRBV12-4 to TRBJ1-2; the match to TRBD1 covers 7 bases. CDR3 size: 16 residues. Germline trimming cut 3 bases from V and 4 bases from J; bases unmatched to any gene: 11. The CDR3 DNA follows: TGTGCCAGCAGTTTCGAGCGGGACAGTGAATTCTATGGCTACACCTTC. Encoded protein: CASSFERDSEFYGYTF.